This record concerns one TCR beta chain sequence. What it binds is unknown. The CDR3 contains 15 residues. The V end was cut by 2 bases, the J end by 5 bases, with 16 bases between. CDR1 is ENHRY, CDR2 SYGVKD, per germline. Measured with immunoSEQ multiplex PCR; TCRdb has only the in-frame clones, and not every one. The table has about 60,000 clones, around 94% seen once. The data were taken from a study of human thymus T cells. Study conclusions and caveats: V and J genes seemed to be used with bias in thymic and blood repertoires.

Corrective surgery for congenital heart defects was being performed on the healthy Finnish infants who were the donors. Only four of the eight donors provided a 0.5-1 mL blood sample. All available leukocytes, rather than a set cell count, yielded the blood DNA. The sample comprised blood. The chain employs TRBV10-3 and TRBJ2-7; TRBD1 might be the D (6 bases). The receptor's source is a boy in the first two years of life with a congenital heart defect but otherwise immunologically healthy. CDR3 loop: CAISELTRGRDEQYF. The CDR3 nucleotides read TGTGCCATCAGTGAGCTGACCAGGGGTCGGGACGAGCAGTACTTC.